The 20 T cell receptor beta chains listed next were all sequenced from one sample in a study of beta chain features in type 1 diabetes. Overall study findings and caveats: Shorter TCRB CDR3s, moderately but significantly so, were found in Type 1 diabetes patients in all four CD4+ subsets.

Antigens for these TCRs are unknown. Expressed TCRB transcripts were sequenced because the isolated RNA had all been reverse transcribed beforehand. The table came from immunoSEQ multiplex PCR; TCRdb's copy has only in-frame clones and leaves some out. Of a few hundred thousand clones listed, roughly 16% were seen once; the top ten hold 0.08% to 0.095%. What was sequenced was naive CD4+ T cells from blood. The receptors were gathered from a man under 40 with type 1 diabetes.

In its sample, this clone was seen a few times. The rearrangement uses TRBV5-1 and TRBJ2-5; the D gene is possibly TRBD1 (5 bases). Deletions cut 2 bases from V and 0 bases from J, with 8 bases between. CDR3 size: 14 residues. The germline gives CDR1 SGHRS, CDR2 YFSETQ. CDR3 amino acids: CASSFSGNQETQYF. In DNA, the CDR3 is TGCGCCAGCAGCTTCTCAGGGAACCAAGAGACCCAGTACTTC.

In this sample, this clone turned up a few times. The chain has TRBV4-3 and TRBJ2-1; possibly TRBD2 for D (6 bases). This CDR3 has 15 residues. In germline, CDR1 is LGHNA, CDR2 YSLEER. The V end was cut by 4 bases, the J end by 5 bases, with 15 bases between. In nucleotides, the CDR3 is TGCGCCAGCAGCCCTCGGACCCCGGGGGACAATGAGCAGTTCTTC. It encodes CASSPRTPGDNEQFF.

The V and J genes are TRBV15 and TRBJ2-3; TRBD2 agrees at 10 bases. From germline, CDR1 is LNHNV and CDR2 YYDKDF (reference sequence). V lost 3 bases and J lost 6; bases outside the gene matches: 9. This CDR3 contains 16 residues. The CDR3 DNA sequence: TGTGCCACCAGCAGCCGACTAGCGGGTGGGAGTGATACGCAGTATTTT. Protein sequence: CATSSRLAGGSDTQYF.

This clone came up a few times. V and J are TRBV10-3 and TRBJ2-3; TRBD1 aligns across 8 bases. Germline CDR1 ENHRY, CDR2 SYGVKD. Trimming cost V 4 bases and J 3 bases; bases outside gene matches: 9. CDR3 size: 16 residues. The CDR3 sequence: CAISASQGALTDTQYF. CDR3 coding DNA: TGTGCCATCAGTGCATCTCAGGGGGCTTTAACAGATACGCAGTATTTT.

The gene calls are TRBV7-2 and TRBJ2-6; D uncertain. Deletions cut 2 bases from V and 1 base from J, with 9 bases between. The CDR3 contains 16 residues. Germline lookup yields CDR1 SGHTA and CDR2 FQGNSA. CDR3 nucleotide sequence: TGTGCCAGCAGCTTACTTACAGCTTCTGGGGCCAACGTCCTGACTTTC. Its translation is CASSLLTASGANVLTF.

A few counts support this clone. This rearrangement joins TRBV29-1 to TRBJ2-3; tentative D call: TRBD2 (6 bases). This CDR3 has 14 amino acids. Between the trimmed V and J ends, which lost 7 bases and 1 base, there was a span of 15 bases. CDR1 SQVTM and CDR2 ANQGSEA come from the germline V gene. CDR3 region: CSARTGVGTDTQYF. CDR3 nucleotide sequence: TGCAGCGCCCGTACGGGGGTCGGCACAGATACGCAGTATTTT.

The genes are TRBV10-3 and TRBJ2-1, with D unresolved. Germline V gene sequence: CDR1 ENHRY, CDR2 SYGVKD. The CDR3 loop spans 16 amino acids. Trimming pared 0 bases from V and 2 bases from J, leaving 11 bases between. The CDR3 sequence: CAISESIDLAYNEQFF. CDR3 bases: TGTGCCATCAGTGAGTCAATCGACCTTGCCTACAATGAGCAGTTCTTC.

The V call is TRBV2, the J call TRBJ1-1; no clear D. Between the trimmed V and J ends, which lost 7 bases and 1 base, there was a span of 10 bases. This CDR3 region has 13 residues. Germline V gene sequence: CDR1 SNHLY, CDR2 FYNNEI. CDR3 amino acids: CASTDDGNTEAFF. CDR3 coding DNA: TGTGCCAGCACCGATGACGGGAACACTGAAGCTTTCTTT.

The chain has TRBV7-9 and TRBJ2-1; weak D call: TRBD1 (5 bases). The V end was cut by 3 bases, the J end by 12 bases, with 15 bases between. This CDR3 is 13 amino acids long. CDR1 and CDR2 (germline): SEHNR, FQNEAQ (reference sequence). Here the CDR3 reads CASSFKTEQWQFF. The CDR3 bases are TGTGCCAGCAGCTTTAAGACAGAACAATGGCAGTTCTTC.

This clone was counted a few times. This rearrangement joins TRBV19 to TRBJ2-3; D not resolved. This CDR3 region has 15 residues. Deletions cut 4 bases from V and 2 bases from J, with 13 bases between. CDR1 and CDR2 from the germline V gene are LNHDA and SQIVND (reference sequence). CDR3 loop: CASSTPRNATDTQYF. The CDR3 nucleotides are TGTGCCAGTAGTACTCCGAGGAACGCCACAGATACGCAGTATTTT.

This clone was seen a single time. The chain combines TRBV5-4 with TRBJ2-3; tentatively, D is TRBD1 (5 bases). CDR3 size: 14 residues. Germline CDR1 is SGHNT and CDR2 is YYREEE (reference sequence). With 4 bases removed from V and 2 bases from J, the gap between germline ends came to 11 bases. For the CDR3, the DNA is TGTGCCAGCAGCGCGACCGGACACACAGATACGCAGTATTTT. Translating gives CASSATGHTDTQYF.

The chain combines TRBV21-1 with TRBJ2-1; the listed D gene, TRBD2, was not tested against the DNA. TRBV21-1 corresponds to a pseudogene. This CDR3 is built from 20 residues. The CDR3 nucleotides are TGTGCCAGCAGCAACTTCTCGAGAAAGACTAGCGGGAGCTCCTACAATGAGCAGTTCTTC. It encodes CASSNFSRKTSGSSYNEQFF.

This clone was seen a few times. The chain is built from TRBV11-2 and TRBJ2-5; tentative D call: TRBD1 (6 bases). Germline V lookup: CDR1 SGHAT, CDR2 FQNNGV. The ends were cut back, 8 bases at V and 1 base at J, with 17 bases in the middle. The length of the CDR3 is 15 residues. Here the CDR3 DNA reads TGTGCCAGCTGGGGGCCAGGGGAAAGCCAAGAGACCCAGTACTTC. Translating gives CASWGPGESQETQYF.

This clone appeared a few times. The V gene is TRBV30, the J gene TRBJ1-4, with D possibly matching TRBD1 (5 bases). Germline loops: CDR1 GTSNPN, CDR2 SVGIG (reference sequence). CDR3 length equals 12 residues. V was trimmed by 0 bases and J by 8 bases, leaving 7 bases between them. CDR3 bases: TGTGCCTGGAGTGTCGGGGACGAAAAACTGTTTTTT. It translates to CAWSVGDEKLFF.

The rearrangement joins TRBV5-4 to TRBJ2-6; D is unclear. Trimming pared 2 bases from V and 0 bases from J, leaving 9 bases between. The CDR3 runs to 16 residues. Germline values: CDR1 SGHNT, CDR2 YYREEE (reference sequence). The CDR3: CASSLVGFSGANVLTF. Here the CDR3 DNA reads TGTGCCAGCAGCTTAGTCGGCTTCTCTGGGGCCAACGTCCTGACTTTC.

This clone was detected a few times. The chain is built from TRBV18 and TRBJ2-5; D ambiguous. The CDR3 is made up of 12 amino acids. Trimming removed 2 bases at V and 4 bases at J, with 5 bases between. Germline V gene data show CDR1 as KGHSH and CDR2 as LQKENI. The CDR3 is CASSPIGETQYF. Here the CDR3 DNA reads TGTGCCAGCTCACCAATTGGAGAGACCCAGTACTTC.

The sample holds a few counts of this clone. The rearrangement links TRBV29-1 to TRBJ2-3; D might be TRBD1 (6 bases). The ends were cut back, 7 bases at V and 1 base at J, with 9 bases in the middle. The CDR3 is made up of 12 amino acids. Germline V gene lookup returns CDR1 SQVTM and CDR2 ANQGSEA. The CDR3 DNA reads as TGCAGCGAGGCAGGGGGCACAGATACGCAGTATTTT. It translates to CSEAGGTDTQYF.

This clone was counted between two and nine times. V gene TRBV2 combines with J gene TRBJ1-2; no definite D call. Trimming removed 2 bases from V and 8 bases from J, with 6 bases in between. Germline V gene data show CDR1 as SNHLY and CDR2 as FYNNEI. The CDR3 length is 11 residues. Here the CDR3 DNA reads TGTGCCAGCAGTGAATCTGTCGGCTACACCTTC. The encoded protein is CASSESVGYTF.

The rearrangement joins TRBV30 to TRBJ1-2, with D perhaps matching TRBD1 (5 bases). The V gene lost 4 bases and the J gene lost 2 bases, with 11 bases spanning the gap. Germline CDR1 reads GTSNPN; CDR2 reads SVGIG (reference sequence). CDR3 length: 13 residues. The CDR3 nucleotides read TGTGCCTGGAAGGACACACAAAACTATGGCTACACCTTC. Translating gives CAWKDTQNYGYTF.

This clone has a handful of counts. This chain uses TRBV5-6 with TRBJ2-1; 7 bases map to TRBD2. The CDR3 spans 15 residues. With 1 base clipped from V and 8 bases from J, the junction kept 9 bases outside the gene matches. The V gene's germline CDR1 is SGHDT and CDR2 YYEEEE. The CDR3 DNA is TGTGCCAGCAGCTTGTTACGTACTAGCGAAGATGAGCAGTTCTTC. Protein product: CASSLLRTSEDEQFF. The full variable domain, with the rest looked up from reference TRBV5-6 and TRBJ2-1, is DAGVTQSPTHLIKTRGQQVTLRCSPKSGHDTVSWYQQALGQGPQFIFQYYEEEERQRGNFPDRFSGHQFPNYSSELNVNALLLGDSALYLCASSLLRTSEDEQFFGPGTRLTVL.